This is a list of T cell receptor beta chains from one sample in a study of blood T cell repertoires in COVID-19. Generated by immunoSEQ multiplex PCR, the TCRdb table keeps only in-frame clones and is missing some. The repertoire holds 250,000 to 300,000 clones, with approximately 91% as singletons. The sequencing sample was made of PBMCs or T cells enriched from blood (not recorded which). The receptors originated from a woman aged 40 to 50 with acute COVID-19. The CDR3 runs from the conserved cysteine through the conserved F or W. The order of the fields is CDR3 length, clone size, D gene, J gene, V gene, CDR3 protein. A D gene is named only where the DNA matches it firmly. A clone size is listed for some rows: how often the clone was seen (once, few, many), or a class if it is expanded.

>14|-|TRBD1|TRBJ1-2|TRBV5-1
CASSPGTANYGYTF
>15|-|TRBD1|TRBJ2-2|TRBV23-1
CASSQSDRVIGELFF
>16|-|-|TRBJ1-2|TRBV18
CASSQSRTSAPYGYTF
>13|-|-|TRBJ1-1|TRBV28
CASITIRGREAFF
>13|-|-|TRBJ2-5|TRBV7-8
CASSLPGVQTQYF
>14|few|TRBD1|TRBJ2-7|TRBV2
CASAQQGLLYEQYF
>14|-|-|TRBJ1-6|TRBV7-9
CASSLLDRNSPLHF
>14|few|-|TRBJ1-1|TRBV4-1
CASSQPLVPSEAFF
>17|-|-|TRBJ2-1|TRBV4-1
CASSQDRDGGVYNEQFF
>17|-|TRBD2|TRBJ2-1|TRBV20-1
CSASGTSGGHSYNEQFF
>14|-|-|TRBJ1-1|TRBV6-5
CASSYPGLNTEAFF
>15|-|-|TRBJ1-3|TRBV2
CASSENGLSGNTIYF
>17|-|-|TRBJ1-5|TRBV23-1
CASSQSFTGSCNQPQHF
>16|-|TRBD2|TRBJ2-7|TRBV7-2
CASSSGTSGGQGEQYF
>14|-|-|TRBJ2-5|TRBV3-1/TRBV3-2
CASSQHGRGETQYF
>18|-|TRBD2|TRBJ2-3|TRBV5-6
CASSYYGLAAIGTDTQYF
>17|-|TRBD2|TRBJ2-5|TRBV5-1
CASSWASGGASGETQYF
>13|-|TRBD1|TRBJ1-2|TRBV7-2
CASSSGQGYGYTF
>12|-|-|TRBJ2-3|TRBV19
CASSTAGPTQYF
>15|-|TRBD2|TRBJ2-5|TRBV7-7
CASSLSGTSKETQYF
>15|-|TRBD1|TRBJ1-2|TRBV7-2
CASSISGTVLYGYTF
>17|few|-|TRBJ1-2|TRBV4-1
CASSHSSGETARRGYTF
>15|-|-|TRBJ2-3|TRBV5-6
CASSESSERTDTQYF
>15|-|TRBD1|TRBJ2-7|TRBV7-9
CASSPRQGVVYEQYF
>16|-|-|TRBJ1-1|TRBV30
CAWRTSFGGGGTEAFF
>12|-|-|TRBJ1-6|TRBV2
CASSGDNSPLHF
>18|-|TRBD1|TRBJ2-3|TRBV5-4
CASSVPGQGVMSTDTQYF
>14|-|-|TRBJ2-1|TRBV19
CASKLGGSYNEQFF
>15|-|TRBD2|TRBJ2-2|TRBV7-6
CASSVGLAGIGELFF
>15|-|TRBD1|TRBJ1-1|TRBV18
CASSPPRGHVTEAFF
>12|-|TRBD1|TRBJ1-2|TRBV6-5
CASRGQPYGYTF
>14|-|TRBD1|TRBJ2-2|TRBV6-5
CASGGQGDTGELFF
>13|-|-|TRBJ1-2|TRBV29-1
CSVEGEGRDGYTF
>10|-|-|TRBJ1-1|TRBV30
CAWSGKLSFF
>13|once|-|TRBJ2-5|TRBV7-3
CASSLIPQETQYF
>17|-|TRBD1|TRBJ2-6|TRBV7-9
CASRLLGQASGANVLTF
>13|-|-|TRBJ2-1|TRBV12-3/TRBV12-4
CASSLAKGNEQFF
>18|-|TRBD2|TRBJ2-3|TRBV19
CASSEVGTSGRDRGTQYF
>13|-|-|TRBJ2-1|TRBV15
CATSRDVLYEQFF
>14|-|-|TRBJ1-2|TRBV6-5
CASRSHKLGGGYTF
>17|few|-|TRBJ2-7|TRBV5-5
CASTPEALSQGLGEQYF
>15|-|-|TRBJ1-5|TRBV7-9
CASSLASGGNQPQHF
>13|-|-|TRBJ2-7|TRBV12-3/TRBV12-4
CASRNQVSYEQYF
>15|-|-|TRBJ2-1|TRBV7-3
CASSLFGGSYNEQFF
>16|-|-|TRBJ1-4|TRBV7-9
CASSSTTREVDEKLFF
>14|once|-|TRBJ2-3|TRBV5-1
CASSSGLGGTLQYF
>16|-|TRBD1|TRBJ1-5|TRBV5-6
CASSPRGTGGNQPQHF
>15|-|TRBD1|TRBJ1-5|TRBV18
CASSQNRGSGQPQHF
>15|-|TRBD1|TRBJ2-6|TRBV7-8
CASSYDRAGANVLTF
>13|-|-|TRBJ1-1|TRBV7-8
CASSLAPKHEAFF
>13|-|-|TRBJ1-2|TRBV11-2
CASSPQGRVGYTF
>16|-|TRBD2|TRBJ2-1|TRBV19
CASSISGSYPYNEQFF
>13|-|-|TRBJ1-2|TRBV2
CASSPDSSYGYTF
>14|-|TRBD1|TRBJ2-7|TRBV5-6
CASRPRGTNYEQYF